One T cell receptor beta chain is described in this entry. The trim removed 4 bases at V and 6 bases at J, leaving 6 bases unmatched. In germline, CDR1 is SGHRS, CDR2 YFSETQ. The CDR3 length is 14 residues. The source of the sample is a study of T-cell reconstitution after alpha-beta-depleted transplantation in children. The TCRbeta library incorporated unique molecular identifiers. TCRdb independently ran MiXCR on the PCR reads; one entry per CDR3 protein. Among some 350,000 distinct CDR3 sequences listed, around 10% were seen once. The chain couples TRBV5-1 to TRBJ2-1; TRBD2 matches 8 bases. This specimen was PBMCs from the stem cell graft donor, taken from the stem cell graft. The sequence was collected from a human donor who donated a stem cell graft to a child with acute lymphoblastic leukemia. The CDR3 nucleotides are TGCGCCAGCAGCCCAGGGACTAGTTTCAATGAGCAGTTCTTC. It encodes CASSPGTSFNEQFF.